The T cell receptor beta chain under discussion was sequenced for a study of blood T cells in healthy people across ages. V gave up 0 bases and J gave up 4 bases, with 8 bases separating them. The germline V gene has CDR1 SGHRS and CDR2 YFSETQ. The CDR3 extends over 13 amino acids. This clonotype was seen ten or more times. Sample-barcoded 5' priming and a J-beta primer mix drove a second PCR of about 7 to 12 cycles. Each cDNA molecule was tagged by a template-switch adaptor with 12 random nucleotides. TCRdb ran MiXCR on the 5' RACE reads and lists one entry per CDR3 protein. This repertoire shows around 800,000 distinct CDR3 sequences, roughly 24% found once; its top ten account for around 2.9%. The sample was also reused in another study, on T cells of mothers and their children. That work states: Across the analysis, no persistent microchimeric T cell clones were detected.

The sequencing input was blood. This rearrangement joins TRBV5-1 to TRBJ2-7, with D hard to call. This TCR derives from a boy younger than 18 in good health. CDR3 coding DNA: TGCGCCAGCAGCTTGGATTCGGAATACGAGCAGTACTTC. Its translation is CASSLDSEYEQYF.